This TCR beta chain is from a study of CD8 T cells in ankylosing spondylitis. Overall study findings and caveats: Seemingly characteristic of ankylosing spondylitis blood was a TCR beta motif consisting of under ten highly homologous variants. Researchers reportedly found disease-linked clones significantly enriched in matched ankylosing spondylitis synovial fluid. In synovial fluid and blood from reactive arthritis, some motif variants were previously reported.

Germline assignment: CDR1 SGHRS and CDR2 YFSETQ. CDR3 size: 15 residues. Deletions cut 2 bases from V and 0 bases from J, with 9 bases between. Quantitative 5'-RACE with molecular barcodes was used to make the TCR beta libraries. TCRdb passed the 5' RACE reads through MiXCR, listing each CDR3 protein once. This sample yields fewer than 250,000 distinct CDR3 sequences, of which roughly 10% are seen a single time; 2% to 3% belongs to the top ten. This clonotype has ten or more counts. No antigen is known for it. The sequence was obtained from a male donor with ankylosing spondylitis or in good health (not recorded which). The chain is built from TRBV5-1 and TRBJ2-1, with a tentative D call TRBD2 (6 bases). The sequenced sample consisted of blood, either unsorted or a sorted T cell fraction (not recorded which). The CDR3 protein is CASSFRDFSYNEQFF. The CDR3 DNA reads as TGCGCCAGCAGCTTCCGGGACTTCTCCTACAATGAGCAGTTCTTC.